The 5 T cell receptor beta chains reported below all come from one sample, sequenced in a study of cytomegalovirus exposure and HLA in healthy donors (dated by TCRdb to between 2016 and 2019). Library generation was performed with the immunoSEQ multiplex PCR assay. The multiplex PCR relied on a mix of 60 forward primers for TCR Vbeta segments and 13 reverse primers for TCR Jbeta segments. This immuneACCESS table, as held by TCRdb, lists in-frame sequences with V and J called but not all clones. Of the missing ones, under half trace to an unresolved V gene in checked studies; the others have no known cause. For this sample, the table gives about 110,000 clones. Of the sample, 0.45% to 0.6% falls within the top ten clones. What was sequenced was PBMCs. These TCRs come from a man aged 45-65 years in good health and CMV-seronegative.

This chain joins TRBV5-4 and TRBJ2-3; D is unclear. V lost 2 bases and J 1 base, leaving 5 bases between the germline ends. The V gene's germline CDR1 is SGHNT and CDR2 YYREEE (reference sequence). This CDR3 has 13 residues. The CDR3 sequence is CASSFQGTDTQYF. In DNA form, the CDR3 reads TGTGCCAGCAGCTTTCAGGGCACAGATACGCAGTATTTT.

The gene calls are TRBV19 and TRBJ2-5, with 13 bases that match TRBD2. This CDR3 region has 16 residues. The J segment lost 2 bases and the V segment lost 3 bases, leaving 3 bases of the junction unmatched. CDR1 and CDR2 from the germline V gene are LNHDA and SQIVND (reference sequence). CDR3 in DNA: TGTGCCAGTAGTATTTTACTAGCGGGAGGGCAAGAGACCCAGTACTTC. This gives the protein CASSILLAGGQETQYF.

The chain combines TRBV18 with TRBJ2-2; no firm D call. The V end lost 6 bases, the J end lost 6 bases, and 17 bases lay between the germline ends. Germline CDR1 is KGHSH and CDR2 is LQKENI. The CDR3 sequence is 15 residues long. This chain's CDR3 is CASSVQTYGAGELFF. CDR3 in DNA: TGTGCCAGCTCTGTCCAAACTTACGGTGCCGGGGAGCTGTTTTTT.

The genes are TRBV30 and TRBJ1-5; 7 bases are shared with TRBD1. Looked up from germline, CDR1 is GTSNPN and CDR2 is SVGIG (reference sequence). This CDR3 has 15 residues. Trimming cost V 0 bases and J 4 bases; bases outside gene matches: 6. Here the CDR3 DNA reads TGTGCCTGGAGTGTATGGGACAGCGATAATCAGCCCCAGCATTTT. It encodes CAWSVWDSDNQPQHF.

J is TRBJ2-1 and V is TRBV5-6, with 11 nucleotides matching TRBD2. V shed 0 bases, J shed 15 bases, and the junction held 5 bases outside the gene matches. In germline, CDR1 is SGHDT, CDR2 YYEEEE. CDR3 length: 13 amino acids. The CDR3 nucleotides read TGTGCCAGCAGCTTGGAGGCTAGCGGGAGGAGGTTCTTC. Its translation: CASSLEASGRRFF.